This T cell receptor beta chain was obtained from a study of neurological immune-mediated disorders. Study overall: In a group of around 34 multiple sclerosis patients, roughly 30 had the relapsing-remitting type and 3 had the secondary progressive type.

A single record per CDR3 protein comes from TCRdb applying MiXCR to the 5' RACE reads. In the table there are approximately 85,000 distinct CDR3 sequences, 4.3% of which are singletons. In germline, CDR1 is LGHNA, CDR2 YNFKEQ. This CDR3 is 13 amino acids long. Overall study findings and caveats: A possible signature appeared as one related-CDR3 cluster, in which phylogenetic grouping placed the repertoires of 18 of 34 multiple sclerosis patients. HTLV-1-associated myelopathy showed the most TCR clonal expansion; multiple sclerosis the least, below healthy controls. Neither clinical nor MRI features showed any association with the multiple sclerosis repertoire cluster, and the authors stated that larger cohorts are needed.

Sample time point: longitudinal time-point 3. Turning to this clonotype: Its target is not known. A read error may produce the germline difference seen at one junction end.

The TCR comes from an older woman with multiple sclerosis. The specimen sequenced was PBMCs. The chain combines TRBV4-2 with TRBJ2-7; the D gene is possibly TRBD2 (6 bases). This CDR3 reads CASSQTGSRDLGF. The CDR3 DNA reads TGTGCCAGCAGCCAAACGGGCTCCCGGGACTTAGGCTTC.